The sequence of this T cell receptor beta chain was determined in a study of T cell responses to AZD1222 COVID-19 vaccine. Germline CDR1 SGDLS, CDR2 YYNGEE. V lost 3 bases, J lost 1 base, and 9 bases lay in between. CDR3 length: 14 residues. This table comes from immunoSEQ multiplex PCR, and its TCRdb copy is limited to in-frame clones, with some not included. This table has about 92,000 clones, around 90% appearing once. The sample consisted of peripheral blood, taken on day 0 of AZD1222 vaccination. The clonotype comes from an adult in good health. The chain has TRBV9 and TRBJ2-3; D is tentatively TRBD1 or TRBD2 (5 bases each). The CDR3 spells CASSAGPGTDTQYF. In nucleotides, the CDR3 is TGTGCCAGCAGCGCGGGACCGGGCACAGATACGCAGTATTTT.